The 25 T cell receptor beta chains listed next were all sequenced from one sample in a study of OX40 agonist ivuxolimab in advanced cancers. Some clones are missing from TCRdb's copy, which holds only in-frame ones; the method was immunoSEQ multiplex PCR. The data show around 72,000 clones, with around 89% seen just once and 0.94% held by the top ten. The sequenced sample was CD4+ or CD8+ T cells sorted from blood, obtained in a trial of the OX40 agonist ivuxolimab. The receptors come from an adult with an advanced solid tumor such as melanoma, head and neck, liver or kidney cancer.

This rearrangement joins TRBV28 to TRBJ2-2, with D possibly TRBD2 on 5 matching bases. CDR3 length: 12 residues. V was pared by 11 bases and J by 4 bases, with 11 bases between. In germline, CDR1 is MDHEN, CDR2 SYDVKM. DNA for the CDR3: TGTGCCGGAGGCGGAACCACCGGGGAGCTGTTTTTT. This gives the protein CAGGGTTGELFF.

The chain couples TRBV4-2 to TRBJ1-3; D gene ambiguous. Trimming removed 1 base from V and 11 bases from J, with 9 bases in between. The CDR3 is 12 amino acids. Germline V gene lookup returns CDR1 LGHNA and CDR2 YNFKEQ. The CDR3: CASSQGGRAIYF. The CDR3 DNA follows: TGTGCCAGCAGCCAAGGGGGAAGGGCCATATATTTT.

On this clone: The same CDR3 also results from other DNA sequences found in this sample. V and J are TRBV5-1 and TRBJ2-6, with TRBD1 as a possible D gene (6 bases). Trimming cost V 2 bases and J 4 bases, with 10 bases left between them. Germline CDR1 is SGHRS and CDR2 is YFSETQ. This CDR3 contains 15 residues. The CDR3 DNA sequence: TGCGCCAGCAGCTTACAGGGTCTGGGGGCCAACGTCCTGACTTTC. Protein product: CASSLQGLGANVLTF. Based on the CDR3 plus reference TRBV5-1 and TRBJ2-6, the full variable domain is KAGVTQTPRYLIKTRGQQVTLSCSPISGHRSVSWYQQTPGQGLQFLFEYFSETQRNKGNFPGRFSGRQFSNSRSEMNVSTLELGDSALYLCASSLQGLGANVLTFGAGSRLTVL.

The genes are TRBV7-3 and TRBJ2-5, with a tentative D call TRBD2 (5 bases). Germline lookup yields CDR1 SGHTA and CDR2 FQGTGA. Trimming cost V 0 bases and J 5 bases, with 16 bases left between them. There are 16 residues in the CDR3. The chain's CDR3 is CASSLTGSGYWETQYF. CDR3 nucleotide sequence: TGTGCCAGCAGCTTAACGGGGTCGGGATATTGGGAGACCCAGTACTTC.

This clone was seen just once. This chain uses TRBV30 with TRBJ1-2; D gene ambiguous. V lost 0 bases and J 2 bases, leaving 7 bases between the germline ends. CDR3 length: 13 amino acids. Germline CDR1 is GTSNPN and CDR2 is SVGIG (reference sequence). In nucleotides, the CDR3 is TGTGCCTGGAGTGTCCAATCAAACTATGGCTACACCTTC. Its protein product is CAWSVQSNYGYTF.

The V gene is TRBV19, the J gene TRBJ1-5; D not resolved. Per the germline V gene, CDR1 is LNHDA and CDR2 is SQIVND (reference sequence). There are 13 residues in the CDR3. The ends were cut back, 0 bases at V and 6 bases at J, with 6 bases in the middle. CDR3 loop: CASSIDRIQPQHF. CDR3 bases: TGTGCCAGTAGTATAGACAGAATTCAGCCCCAGCATTTT. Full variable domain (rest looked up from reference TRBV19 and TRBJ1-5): DGGITQSPKYLFRKEGQNVTLSCEQNLNHDAMYWYRQDPGQGLRLIYYSQIVNDFQKGDIAEGYSVSREKKESFPLTVTSAQKNPTAFYLCASSIDRIQPQHFGDGTRLSIL.

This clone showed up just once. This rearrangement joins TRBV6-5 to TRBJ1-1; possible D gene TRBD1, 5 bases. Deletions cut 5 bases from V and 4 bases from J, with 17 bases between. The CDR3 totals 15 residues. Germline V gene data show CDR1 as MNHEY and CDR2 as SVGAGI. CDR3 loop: CASSRSEGLVTEAFF. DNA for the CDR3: TGTGCCAGCAGTCGGAGTGAGGGGCTGGTCACTGAAGCTTTCTTT.

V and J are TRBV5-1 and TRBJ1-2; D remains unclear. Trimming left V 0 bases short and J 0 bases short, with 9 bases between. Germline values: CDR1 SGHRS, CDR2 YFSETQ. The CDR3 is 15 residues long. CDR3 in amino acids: CASSLGVGANYGYTF. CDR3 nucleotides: TGCGCCAGCAGCTTGGGTGTCGGAGCTAACTATGGCTACACCTTC.

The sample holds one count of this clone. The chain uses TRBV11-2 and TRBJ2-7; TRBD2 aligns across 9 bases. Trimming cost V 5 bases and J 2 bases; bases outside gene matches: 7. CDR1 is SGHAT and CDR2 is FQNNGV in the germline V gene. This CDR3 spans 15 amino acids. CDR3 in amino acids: CASSRTTSGAYEQYF. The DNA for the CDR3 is TGTGCCAGCAGCAGGACGACTAGCGGAGCCTACGAGCAGTACTTC.

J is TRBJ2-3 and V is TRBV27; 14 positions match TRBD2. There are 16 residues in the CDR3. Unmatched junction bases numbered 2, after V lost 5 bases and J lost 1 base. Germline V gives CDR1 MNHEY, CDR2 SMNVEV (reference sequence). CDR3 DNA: TGTGCCAGCAGTCGACTAGCGGGGGGGCGCACAGATACGCAGTATTTT. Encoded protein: CASSRLAGGRTDTQYF.

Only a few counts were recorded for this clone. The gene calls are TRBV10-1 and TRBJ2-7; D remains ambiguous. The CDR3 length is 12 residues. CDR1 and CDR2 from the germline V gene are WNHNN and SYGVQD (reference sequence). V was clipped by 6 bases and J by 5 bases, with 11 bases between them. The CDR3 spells CASSGGRNEQYF. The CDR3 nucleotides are TGCGCCAGCAGCGGCGGAAGGAACGAGCAGTACTTC.

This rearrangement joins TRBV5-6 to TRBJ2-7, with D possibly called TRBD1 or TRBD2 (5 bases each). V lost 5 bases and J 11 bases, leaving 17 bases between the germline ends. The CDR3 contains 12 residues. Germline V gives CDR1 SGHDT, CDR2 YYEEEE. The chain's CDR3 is CASRSSGPGEYF. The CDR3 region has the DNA TGTGCCAGCAGGTCATCGGGACCCGGGGAGTACTTC.

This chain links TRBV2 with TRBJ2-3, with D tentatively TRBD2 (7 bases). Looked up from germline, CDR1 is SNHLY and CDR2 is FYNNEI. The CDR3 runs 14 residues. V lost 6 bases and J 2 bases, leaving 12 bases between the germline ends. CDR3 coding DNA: TGTGCCAGCAGGGGGGGGGCCTCCACAGATACGCAGTATTTT. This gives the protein CASRGGASTDTQYF.

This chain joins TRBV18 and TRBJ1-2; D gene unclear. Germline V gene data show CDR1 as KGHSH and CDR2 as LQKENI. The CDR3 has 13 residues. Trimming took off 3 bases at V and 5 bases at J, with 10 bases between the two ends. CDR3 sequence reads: CASSPEGWYGYTF. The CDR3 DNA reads TGTGCCAGCTCACCGGAGGGTTGGTATGGCTACACCTTC.

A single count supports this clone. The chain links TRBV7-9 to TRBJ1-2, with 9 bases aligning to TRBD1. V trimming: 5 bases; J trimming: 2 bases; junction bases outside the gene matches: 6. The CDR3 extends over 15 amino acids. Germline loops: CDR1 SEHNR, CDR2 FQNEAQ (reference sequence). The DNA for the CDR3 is TGTGCCAGCAGCACCGGGACAGGGAAGAACTATGGCTACACCTTC. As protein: CASSTGTGKNYGYTF. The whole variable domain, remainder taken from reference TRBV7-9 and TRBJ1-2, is DTGVSQNPRHKITKRGQNVTFRCDPISEHNRLYWYRQTLGQGPEFLTYFQNEAQLEKSRLLSDRFSAERPKGSFSTLEIQRTEQGDSAMYLCASSTGTGKNYGYTFGSGTRLTVV.

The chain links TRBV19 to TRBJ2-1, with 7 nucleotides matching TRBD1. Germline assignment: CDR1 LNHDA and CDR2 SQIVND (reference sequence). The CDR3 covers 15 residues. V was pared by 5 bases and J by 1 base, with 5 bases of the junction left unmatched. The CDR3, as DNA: TGTGCCAGTAGTGACTCAGGGGGATCCTACAATGAGCAGTTCTTC. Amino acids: CASSDSGGSYNEQFF.

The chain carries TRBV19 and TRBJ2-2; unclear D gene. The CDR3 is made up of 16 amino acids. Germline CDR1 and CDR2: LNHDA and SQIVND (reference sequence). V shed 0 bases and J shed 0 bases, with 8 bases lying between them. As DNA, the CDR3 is TGTGCCAGTAGTATAGACAGGAGTACGAACACCGGGGAGCTGTTTTTT. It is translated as CASSIDRSTNTGELFF.

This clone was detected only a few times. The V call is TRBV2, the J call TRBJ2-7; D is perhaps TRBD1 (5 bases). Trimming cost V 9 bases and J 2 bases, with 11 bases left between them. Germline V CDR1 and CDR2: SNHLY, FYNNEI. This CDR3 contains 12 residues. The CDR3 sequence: CASRTRTYEQYF. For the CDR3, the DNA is TGTGCCAGTAGGACACGCACCTACGAGCAGTACTTC.

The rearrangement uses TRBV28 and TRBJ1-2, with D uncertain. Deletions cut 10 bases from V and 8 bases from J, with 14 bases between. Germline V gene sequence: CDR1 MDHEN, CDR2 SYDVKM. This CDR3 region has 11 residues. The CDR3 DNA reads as TGTGCCACGGACGAGGTGGGGGGCTACACCTTC. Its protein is CATDEVGGYTF.

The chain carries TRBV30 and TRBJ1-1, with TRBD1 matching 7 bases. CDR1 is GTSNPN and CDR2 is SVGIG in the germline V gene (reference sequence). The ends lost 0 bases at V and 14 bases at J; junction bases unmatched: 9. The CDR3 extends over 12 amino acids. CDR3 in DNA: TGTGCCTGGAGTGTCTCAGACAGGGATTCCTTCTTT. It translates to CAWSVSDRDSFF.

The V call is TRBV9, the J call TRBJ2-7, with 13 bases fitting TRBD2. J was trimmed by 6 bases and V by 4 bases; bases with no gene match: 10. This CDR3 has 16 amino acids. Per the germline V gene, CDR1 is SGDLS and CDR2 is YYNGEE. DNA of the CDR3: TGTGCCAGCAGCCCCGGGACTAGCGGGGCGGCCGTCGAGCAGTACTTC. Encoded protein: CASSPGTSGAAVEQYF.

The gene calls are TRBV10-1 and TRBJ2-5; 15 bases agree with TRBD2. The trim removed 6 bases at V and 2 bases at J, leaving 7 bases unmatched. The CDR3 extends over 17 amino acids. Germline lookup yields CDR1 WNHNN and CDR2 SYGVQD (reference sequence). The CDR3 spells CASSPGLAGGIQETQYF. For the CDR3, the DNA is TGCGCCAGCAGCCCTGGACTAGCGGGAGGGATACAAGAGACCCAGTACTTC.

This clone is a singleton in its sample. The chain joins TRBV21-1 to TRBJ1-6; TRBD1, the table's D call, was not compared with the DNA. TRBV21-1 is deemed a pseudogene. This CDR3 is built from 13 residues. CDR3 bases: TGTGCCAGCAGCAAAAGGGGTAATTCACCCCTCCACTTT. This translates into CASSKRGNSPLHF.

CDR3 region: CASSRYEMGMNTEAFF. The CDR3 DNA is TGTGCCAGCAGTCGCTACGAAATGGGAATGAACACTGAAGCTTTCTTT. The genes are TRBV13 and TRBJ1-1; no clear D gene. CDR1 PRHDT and CDR2 FYEKMQ come from the germline V gene (reference sequence). V gave up 6 bases and J gave up 0 bases, with 17 bases separating them. CDR3 length: 16 residues.

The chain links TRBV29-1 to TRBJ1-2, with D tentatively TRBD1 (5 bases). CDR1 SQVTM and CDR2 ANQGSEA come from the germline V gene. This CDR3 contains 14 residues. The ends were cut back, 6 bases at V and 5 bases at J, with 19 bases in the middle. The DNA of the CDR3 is TGCAGCGTCTGGGGGGGACGGACGCTGTATGGCTACACCTTC. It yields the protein CSVWGGRTLYGYTF.